Described below is a single T cell receptor beta chain sequence and its context. This entry belongs to a study of control samples from healthy donors and cancer patients. Produced via immunoSEQ multiplex PCR; TCRdb's table is partial and in-frame only. The table has 13,000 or so clones, around 89% seen once. The V end lost 4 bases, the J end lost 2 bases, and 16 bases lay between the germline ends. The CDR3 covers 16 residues. The germline CDR1 and CDR2 sequences are MNHEY and SVGAGI. The chain joins TRBV6-5 to TRBJ2-3; TRBD2 is a possible D gene (5 bases). Input material: formalin-fixed, paraffin-embedded tissue. The receptor was isolated from a male donor with melanoma. CDR3 sequence (DNA): TGTGCCAGCAGTTCTTTAAGGACTCTTAACACAGATACGCAGTATTTT. This gives the protein CASSSLRTLNTDTQYF.